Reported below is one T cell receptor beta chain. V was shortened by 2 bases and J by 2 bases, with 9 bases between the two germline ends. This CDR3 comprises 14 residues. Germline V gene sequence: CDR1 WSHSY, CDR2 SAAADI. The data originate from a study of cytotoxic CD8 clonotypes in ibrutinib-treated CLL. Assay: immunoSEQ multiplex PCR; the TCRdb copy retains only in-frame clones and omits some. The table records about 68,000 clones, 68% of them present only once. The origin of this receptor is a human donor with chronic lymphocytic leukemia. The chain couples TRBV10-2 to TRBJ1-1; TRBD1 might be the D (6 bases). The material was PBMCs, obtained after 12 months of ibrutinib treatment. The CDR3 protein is CASSETGTNTEAFF. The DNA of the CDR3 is TGCGCCAGCAGTGAGACAGGGACAAACACTGAAGCTTTCTTT.